This T cell receptor (beta chain) was recorded in a study of shared clonotypes between healthy human individuals. Study-level information: With ages of 18 to 49, the donors were two women and a few men.

The germline V gene encodes CDR1 LGHNA and CDR2 YNFKEQ. J gave up 4 bases and V 3 bases, and 2 bases lay outside the gene matches. The CDR3 runs to 14 residues. General study findings and limits: It was the few donors that limited the genetic and exposure-history diversity represented.

It was roughly 330 ng DNA, 25,000 to 35,000 T cell genomes, that went into each replicate PCR of unsorted PBMC. The table came from immunoSEQ multiplex PCR; TCRdb's copy has only in-frame clones and leaves some out. The top ten hold more than 10% of the sample, which has 450,000 to 500,000 clones, about 72% seen once. Comments on this clone: Its antigen is currently unknown.

The chain has TRBV4-2 and TRBJ1-2, with 10 positions matching TRBD1. The material sequenced was PBMCs. This sequence originates from a woman aged 40 to 50 in good health. Some clones in this sample may be carry-over from other donors' samples. The CDR3 loop is CASSHRDRGYGYTF. DNA of the CDR3: TGTGCCAGCAGCCATCGGGACAGGGGCTATGGCTACACCTTC.